The T cell receptor (beta chain) under discussion was sequenced for a study of monozygotic twins with inflammatory bowel disease. The CDR3 has 16 residues. Germline CDR1 reads SGHNT; CDR2 reads YYREEE (reference sequence). TCRdb reprocessed the 5' RACE reads and stores each CDR3 protein as one record, lacking DNA. The listing records about 440,000 distinct CDR3 sequences. The chain recombines TRBV5-4 with TRBJ2-1; TCRdb's D call of TRBD2 is untestable without DNA. Sequencing was carried out using blood. The TCR originated in a human donor with ulcerative colitis or Crohn's disease, or a healthy co-twin of an affected twin (not recorded which). The CDR3 loop is CASSLDSSGGYNEQFF. The full variable domain, in which reference TRBV5-4 and TRBJ2-1 provide the parts outside the CDR3, is ETGVTQSPTHLIKTRGQQVTLRCSSQSGHNTVSWYQQALGQGPQFIFQYYREEENGRGNFPPRFSGLQFPNYSSELNVNALELDDSALYLCASSLDSSGGYNEQFFGPGTRLTVL.